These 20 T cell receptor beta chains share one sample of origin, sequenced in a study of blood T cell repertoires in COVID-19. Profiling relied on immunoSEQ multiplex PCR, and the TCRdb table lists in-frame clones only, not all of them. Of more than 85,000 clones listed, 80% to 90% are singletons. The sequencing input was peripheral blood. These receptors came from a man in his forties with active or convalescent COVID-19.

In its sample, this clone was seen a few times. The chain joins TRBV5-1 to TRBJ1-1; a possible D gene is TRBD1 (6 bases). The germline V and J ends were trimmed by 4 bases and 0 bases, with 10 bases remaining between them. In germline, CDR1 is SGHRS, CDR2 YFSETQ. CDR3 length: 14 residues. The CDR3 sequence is CASSSTGLNTEAFF. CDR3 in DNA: TGCGCCAGCAGCAGCACAGGGTTGAACACTGAAGCTTTCTTT.

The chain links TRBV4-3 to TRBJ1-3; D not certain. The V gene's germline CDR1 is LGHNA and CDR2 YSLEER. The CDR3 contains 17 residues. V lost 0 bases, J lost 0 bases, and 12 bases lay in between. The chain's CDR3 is CASSQDRGSFSGNTIYF. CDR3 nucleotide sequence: TGCGCCAGCAGCCAAGATAGAGGCAGCTTCTCTGGAAACACCATATATTTT.

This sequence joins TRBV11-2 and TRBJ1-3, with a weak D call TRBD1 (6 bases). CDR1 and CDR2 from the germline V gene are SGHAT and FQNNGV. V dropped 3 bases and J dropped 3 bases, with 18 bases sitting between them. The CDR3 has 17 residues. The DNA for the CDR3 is TGTGCCAGCAGCTTCCGGGAGGGGGGCTCGGGTGGAAACACCATATATTTT. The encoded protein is CASSFREGGSGGNTIYF.

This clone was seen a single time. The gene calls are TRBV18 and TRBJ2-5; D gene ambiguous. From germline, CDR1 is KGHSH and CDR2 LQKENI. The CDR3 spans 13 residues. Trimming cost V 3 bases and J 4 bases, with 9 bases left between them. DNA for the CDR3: TGTGCCAGCTCACCCCTCCCAGGAGAGACCCAGTACTTC. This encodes CASSPLPGETQYF.

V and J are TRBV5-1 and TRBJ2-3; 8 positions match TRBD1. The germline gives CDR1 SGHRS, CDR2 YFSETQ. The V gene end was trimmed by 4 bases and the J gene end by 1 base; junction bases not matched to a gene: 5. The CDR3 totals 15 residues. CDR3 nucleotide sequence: TGCGCCAGCAGCCTCCGGGGACAGGGCACAGATACGCAGTATTTT. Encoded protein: CASSLRGQGTDTQYF.

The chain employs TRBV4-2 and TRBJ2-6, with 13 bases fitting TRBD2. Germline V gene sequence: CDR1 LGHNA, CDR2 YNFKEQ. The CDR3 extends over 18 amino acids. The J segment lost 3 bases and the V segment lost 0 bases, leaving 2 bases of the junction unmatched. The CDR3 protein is CASSQERTSGGGANVLTF. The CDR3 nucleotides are TGTGCCAGCAGCCAAGAGCGGACTAGCGGGGGTGGGGCCAACGTCCTGACTTTC.

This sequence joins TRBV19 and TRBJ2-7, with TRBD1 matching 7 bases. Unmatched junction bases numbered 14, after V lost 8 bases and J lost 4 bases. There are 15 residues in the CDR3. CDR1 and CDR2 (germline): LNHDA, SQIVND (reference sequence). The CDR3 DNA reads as TGTGCCAGTTCCGCCGGGACAGCGAGATTTTACGAGCAGTACTTC. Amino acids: CASSAGTARFYEQYF.

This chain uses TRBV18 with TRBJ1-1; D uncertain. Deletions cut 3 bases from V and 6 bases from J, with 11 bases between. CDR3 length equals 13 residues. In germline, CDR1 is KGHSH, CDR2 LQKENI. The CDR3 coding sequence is TGTGCCAGCTCACCCTTCGGAGAAGCTGAAGCTTTCTTT. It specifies CASSPFGEAEAFF.

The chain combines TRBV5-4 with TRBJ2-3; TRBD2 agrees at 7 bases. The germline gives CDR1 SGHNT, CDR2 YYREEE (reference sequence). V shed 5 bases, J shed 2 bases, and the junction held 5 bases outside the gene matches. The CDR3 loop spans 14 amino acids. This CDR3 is CASRLAGPTDTQYF. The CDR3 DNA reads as TGTGCCAGCAGGTTAGCGGGTCCCACAGATACGCAGTATTTT. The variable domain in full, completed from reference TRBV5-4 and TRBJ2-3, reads ETGVTQSPTHLIKTRGQQVTLRCSSQSGHNTVSWYQQALGQGPQFIFQYYREEENGRGNFPPRFSGLQFPNYSSELNVNALELDDSALYLCASRLAGPTDTQYFGPGTRLTVL.

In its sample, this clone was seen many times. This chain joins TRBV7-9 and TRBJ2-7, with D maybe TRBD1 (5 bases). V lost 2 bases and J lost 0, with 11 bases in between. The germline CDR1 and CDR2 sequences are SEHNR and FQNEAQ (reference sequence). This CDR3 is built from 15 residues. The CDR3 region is CASSLIGRASYEQYF. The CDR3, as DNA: TGTGCCAGCAGCTTAATCGGCAGGGCCTCCTACGAGCAGTACTTC.

The CDR3 is CASSLAVETDTQYF. The CDR3 DNA follows: TGTGCCAGCAGCTTAGCCGTGGAGACAGATACGCAGTATTTT. V usage is TRBV7-9 and J usage is TRBJ2-3, with D unresolved. Between the trimmed V and J ends, which lost 0 bases and 3 bases, there was a span of 7 bases. From germline, CDR1 is SEHNR and CDR2 FQNEAQ (reference sequence). This CDR3 comprises 14 residues. Full variable domain (rest looked up from reference TRBV7-9 and TRBJ2-3): DTGVSQNPRHKITKRGQNVTFRCDPISEHNRLYWYRQTLGQGPEFLTYFQNEAQLEKSRLLSDRFSAERPKGSFSTLEIQRTEQGDSAMYLCASSLAVETDTQYFGPGTRLTVL.

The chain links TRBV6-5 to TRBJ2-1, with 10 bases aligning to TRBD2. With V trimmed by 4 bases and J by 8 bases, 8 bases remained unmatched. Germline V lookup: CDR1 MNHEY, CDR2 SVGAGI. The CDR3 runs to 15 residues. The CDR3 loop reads CASSLPAGGIDEQFF. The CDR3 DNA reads TGTGCCAGCAGTTTACCAGCGGGGGGGATCGATGAGCAGTTCTTC.

CDR3 DNA sequence: TGTGCCAGCAGCTCAGCTCTAGGAGCTCTCACAGATACGCAGTATTTT. It is translated as CASSSALGALTDTQYF. This chain connects TRBV7-2 to TRBJ2-3; D is uncertain. The CDR3 covers 16 residues. Trimming stripped 4 bases from V and 2 bases from J, with 16 bases between. Germline V gene sequence: CDR1 SGHTA, CDR2 FQGNSA.

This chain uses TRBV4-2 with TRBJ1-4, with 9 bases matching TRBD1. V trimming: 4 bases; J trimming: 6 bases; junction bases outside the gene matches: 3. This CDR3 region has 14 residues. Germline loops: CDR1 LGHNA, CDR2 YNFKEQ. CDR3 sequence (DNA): TGTGCCAGCAGCCCGGACAGGGGTGATGAAAAACTGTTTTTT. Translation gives CASSPDRGDEKLFF.

CDR3 sequence reads: CASSQGAGRLDTGELFF. The CDR3 DNA reads as TGTGCCAGCAGCCAAGGTGCGGGCCGCTTAGACACCGGGGAGCTGTTTTTT. The chain joins TRBV3-1 (or the pseudogene TRBV3-2) to TRBJ2-2, with D possibly TRBD2 on 5 matching bases. The CDR3 sequence is 17 residues long. V lost 1 base and J lost 3, with 15 bases in between. Germline-derived CDR1 and CDR2 are LGHDT and YNNKEL (reference sequence).

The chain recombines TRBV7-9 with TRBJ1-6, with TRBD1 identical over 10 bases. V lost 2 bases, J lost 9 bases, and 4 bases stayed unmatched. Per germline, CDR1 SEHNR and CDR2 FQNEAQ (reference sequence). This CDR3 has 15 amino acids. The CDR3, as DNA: TGTGCCAGCAGCTTATCTGGACAGGGGGGTTCACCCCTCCACTTT. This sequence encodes CASSLSGQGGSPLHF.

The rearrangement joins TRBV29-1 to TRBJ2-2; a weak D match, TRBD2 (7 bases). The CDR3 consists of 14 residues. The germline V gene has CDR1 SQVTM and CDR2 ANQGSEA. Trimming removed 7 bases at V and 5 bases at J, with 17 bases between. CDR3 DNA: TGCAGCGCCGACAAGGGGGGAGGGACCGGGGAGCTGTTTTTT. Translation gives CSADKGGGTGELFF.

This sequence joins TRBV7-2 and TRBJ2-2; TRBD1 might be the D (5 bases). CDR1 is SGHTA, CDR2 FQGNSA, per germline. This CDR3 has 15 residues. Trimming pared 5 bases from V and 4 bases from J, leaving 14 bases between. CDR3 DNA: TGTGCCAGCAGCGAACAGGTGCGCATCACCGGGGAGCTGTTTTTT. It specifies CASSEQVRITGELFF.

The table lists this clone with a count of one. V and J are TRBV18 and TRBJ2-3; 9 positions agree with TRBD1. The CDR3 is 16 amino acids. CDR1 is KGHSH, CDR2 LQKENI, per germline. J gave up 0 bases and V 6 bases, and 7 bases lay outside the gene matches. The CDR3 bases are TGTGCCAGCTCCCCAACAGGGGGCTACAGCACAGATACGCAGTATTTT. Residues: CASSPTGGYSTDTQYF. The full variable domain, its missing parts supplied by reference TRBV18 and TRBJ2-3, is NAGVMQNPRHLVRRRGQEARLRCSPMKGHSHVYWYRQLPEEGLKFMVYLQKENIIDESGMPKERFSAEFPKEGPSILRIQQVVRGDSAAYFCASSPTGGYSTDTQYFGPGTRLTVL.

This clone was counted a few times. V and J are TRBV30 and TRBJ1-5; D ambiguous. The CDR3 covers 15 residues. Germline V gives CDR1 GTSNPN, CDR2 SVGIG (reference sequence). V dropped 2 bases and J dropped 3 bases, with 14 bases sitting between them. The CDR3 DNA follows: TGTGCCTGGAGTCTTAGTGCGACAAACAATCAGCCCCAGCATTTT. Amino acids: CAWSLSATNNQPQHF.